Sequencing of this T cell receptor beta chain was carried out in a study of blood T cell repertoires in COVID-19. Study overall: Acute-phase and convalescent COVID-19 samples originated in the United States, Italy and Spain. From T cells, B-cell-depleted T cells, or PBMCs came the material, which was cDNA or gDNA.

Individuals drawn from about two dozen US areas were about 18 to 100 years old. The authors' processing: Reference gene primer amplification gave estimated nucleated cell counts. The data were produced by immunoSEQ multiplex PCR, yet TCRdb's version contains in-frame clones alone and is incomplete. V and J calls and clone size follow that table, whereas D and trimming were derived from the DNA. The sample yields 250,000 to 400,000 clones, 85% seen once. The germline V gene has CDR1 MNHEY and CDR2 SVGAGI. The CDR3 has 12 amino acids. The V and J ends lost 2 bases and 7 bases, in that order; junction bases with no gene match: 1.

This sequence originates from a woman aged 25 to 39 who had been exposed to COVID-19. V is TRBV6-5 and J is TRBJ1-1; 7 positions agree with TRBD1. Sequencing was done on a sample of PBMCs or T cells enriched from blood (not recorded which). CDR3 sequence: CASSYRTGEAFF. CDR3 sequence (DNA): TGTGCCAGCAGTTACCGGACAGGTGAAGCTTTCTTT.